The next 19 T cell receptor beta chains were all read from a single sample in a study of T cells after yellow fever vaccination. In TCRdb, the 5' RACE reads were re-called with MiXCR into one record per CDR3 protein. The table lists 500,000 to 700,000 distinct CDR3 sequences, around 21% of them singletons. This specimen consisted of PBMCs, obtained 15 days after the yellow fever booster vaccination. The receptors were gathered from a man younger than 45 who received the YFV17D yellow fever vaccine.

The rearrangement uses TRBV15 and TRBJ2-7; D is uncertain. V lost 0 bases and J 2 bases, leaving 5 bases between the germline ends. The germline gives CDR1 LNHNV, CDR2 YYDKDF (reference sequence). CDR3 length: 13 residues. CDR3 nucleotides: TGTGCCACCAGCAGAGAATGGGCCTACGAGCAGTACTTC. It is translated as CATSREWAYEQYF. Variable domain in full (rest from reference TRBV15 and TRBJ2-7): DAMVIQNPRYQVTQFGKPVTLSCSQTLNHNVMYWYQQKSSQAPKLLFHYYDKDFNNEADTPDNFQSRRPNTSFCFLDIRSPGLGDTAMYLCATSREWAYEQYFGPGTRLTVT.

This clonotype appeared a few times. The J gene is TRBJ2-3, the V gene TRBV12-3 or TRBV12-4; maybe TRBD1 (6 bases). This CDR3 spans 14 amino acids. The V gene lost 6 bases and the J gene lost 4 bases, with 14 bases spanning the gap. CDR3 residues: CASSTRQGPDTQYF. CDR3 nucleotide sequence: TGTGCCAGCAGCACCCGTCAGGGGCCAGATACGCAGTATTTT.

This clonotype appeared a few times. This chain uses TRBV29-1 with TRBJ2-1; D may match TRBD1 or TRBD2 (5 bases each). Germline CDR1 SQVTM, CDR2 ANQGSEA. The CDR3 sequence is 15 residues long. Trimming removed 5 bases at V and 7 bases at J, with 21 bases between. The chain's CDR3 is CSVRGVSAGRNEQFF. DNA of the CDR3: TGCAGCGTTCGAGGGGTTAGCGCCGGCAGGAATGAGCAGTTCTTC.

V and J are TRBV19 and TRBJ2-3; D unclear. Germline V gene lookup returns CDR1 LNHDA and CDR2 SQIVND (reference sequence). V was cut by 1 base and J by 3 bases, with 8 bases left in between. The CDR3 runs 14 residues. CDR3 protein: CASSIVVQTDTQYF. CDR3 DNA: TGTGCCAGTAGTATAGTCGTCCAAACAGATACGCAGTATTTT.

This clonotype was observed once. The gene calls are TRBV20-1 and TRBJ2-1; D uncertain. Germline loops: CDR1 DFQATT, CDR2 SNEGSKA (reference sequence). The V end lost 1 base, the J end lost 0 bases, and 16 bases lay between the germline ends. The CDR3 covers 17 residues. The CDR3 here is CSARGVVAKSSYNEQFF. The CDR3 nucleotides are TGCAGTGCTAGAGGAGTGGTAGCAAAAAGCTCCTACAATGAGCAGTTCTTC.

This clonotype has a handful of counts. CDR3 nucleotide sequence: TGCAGTGCTAGAGGACTAGCGGGAGGAGAGACCCAGTACTTC. Protein: CSARGLAGGETQYF. The chain links TRBV20-1 to TRBJ2-5; 13 nucleotides agree with TRBD2. From germline, CDR1 is DFQATT and CDR2 SNEGSKA (reference sequence). The trim removed 1 base at V and 4 bases at J, leaving 0 bases unmatched. CDR3 size: 14 residues.

This clonotype has a handful of counts. This rearrangement joins TRBV7-2 to TRBJ2-7; 10 bases agree with TRBD2. The length of the CDR3 is 15 residues. CDR1 is SGHTA, CDR2 FQGNSA, per germline. V was clipped by 3 bases and J by 3 bases; unmatched bases: 5. CDR3 in DNA: TGTGCCAGCAGCTTTTACAGGACTAGCGGCTACGAGCAGTACTTC. Encoded protein: CASSFYRTSGYEQYF.

This clonotype was counted many times. The V and J genes are TRBV19 and TRBJ2-6; D gene ambiguous. V was trimmed by 10 bases and J by 0 bases, leaving 10 bases between them. The CDR3 is 14 residues long. Germline lookup yields CDR1 LNHDA and CDR2 SQIVND (reference sequence). CDR3 sequence (DNA): TGTGCCACGAAAACCCGCTCTGGGGCCAACGTCCTGACTTTC. This gives the protein CATKTRSGANVLTF.

The gene calls are TRBV6-2 or TRBV6-3 and TRBJ2-7, with TRBD1 matching over 8 bases. The V and J ends lost 6 bases and 5 bases, in that order; junction bases with no gene match: 6. This CDR3 comprises 13 residues. Germline V gene lookup returns CDR1 MNHEY and CDR2 SVGEGT. The CDR3 protein is CASSRQGRNEQYF. As DNA, the CDR3 is TGTGCCAGCAGCCGACAGGGGCGGAACGAGCAGTACTTC.

The chain is built from TRBV12-3 or TRBV12-4 and TRBJ2-7; possibly TRBD2 for D (7 bases). Trimming left V 5 bases short and J 2 bases short, with 16 bases between. This CDR3 contains 15 residues. CDR3 nucleotide sequence: TGTGCCAGCAGTCTAGTTGGGGGGGCCACCTACGAGCAGTACTTC. Its protein is CASSLVGGATYEQYF.

Only a few counts were recorded for this clonotype. J is TRBJ2-2 and V is TRBV9, with D tentatively TRBD2 (5 bases). This CDR3 spans 14 amino acids. V was clipped by 4 bases and J by 6 bases, with 13 bases between them. Germline assignment: CDR1 SGDLS and CDR2 YYNGEE. This CDR3 reads CASSLAKGSGELFF. The CDR3 nucleotides are TGTGCCAGCAGCTTAGCGAAAGGATCCGGGGAGCTGTTTTTT.

Many counts were recorded for this clonotype. The CDR3 loop reads CAIGGFRGGYTF. The CDR3 region has the DNA TGTGCCATCGGTGGATTCCGAGGCGGCTACACCTTC. This rearrangement joins TRBV10-3 to TRBJ1-2; D unresolved. The V gene lost 8 bases and the J gene lost 8 bases, with 15 bases spanning the gap. The CDR3 contains 12 residues. The germline gives CDR1 ENHRY, CDR2 SYGVKD.

This CDR3 reads CASSKNASPFGGQNSPLHF. The CDR3 DNA is TGTGCCAGCAGCAAAAACGCCTCGCCTTTCGGGGGCCAAAATTCACCCCTCCACTTT. The chain couples TRBV21-1 to TRBJ1-6; the table's D call TRBD1 went unverified against the DNA. TRBV21-1 represents a pseudogene. CDR3 length: 19 amino acids.

This chain uses TRBV5-4 with TRBJ1-1, with 10 bases matching TRBD1. There are 15 residues in the CDR3. The V gene's germline CDR1 is SGHNT and CDR2 YYREEE (reference sequence). Unmatched junction bases numbered 3, after V lost 2 bases and J lost 2 bases. Here the CDR3 reads CASSFRTGGNTEAFF. DNA of the CDR3: TGTGCCAGCAGCTTCCGGACAGGGGGTAACACTGAAGCTTTCTTT.

CDR3 sequence (DNA): TGTGCCAGCAGTTTGATGCGGGAGCCGCCAGATACGCAGTATTTT. Translated: CASSLMREPPDTQYF. This chain uses TRBV28 with TRBJ2-3; 7 bases are shared with TRBD2. V lost 3 bases, J lost 4 bases, and 7 bases stayed unmatched. In germline, CDR1 is MDHEN, CDR2 SYDVKM. CDR3 length: 15 amino acids.

The chain recombines TRBV15 with TRBJ2-3; no clear D gene. CDR1 LNHNV and CDR2 YYDKDF come from the germline V gene (reference sequence). This CDR3 has 16 amino acids. V was cut by 0 bases and J by 1 base, with 11 bases left in between. CDR3 sequence: CATSRDLSSGTDTQYF. CDR3 nucleotides: TGTGCCACCAGCAGAGATCTAAGTAGTGGCACAGATACGCAGTATTTT.

The gene calls are TRBV24-1 and TRBJ2-5; the match to TRBD2 covers 8 bases. CDR1 and CDR2 from the germline V gene are KGHDR and SFDVKD. CDR3 length: 15 residues. With V trimmed by 4 bases and J by 4 bases, 7 bases remained unmatched. CDR3 region: CATSDPSGSGETQYF. The CDR3 DNA sequence: TGTGCCACCAGTGACCCAAGCGGGAGTGGAGAGACCCAGTACTTC.

This clonotype was picked up a small number of times. This chain connects TRBV29-1 to TRBJ2-7; 10 positions match TRBD2. Losses at the gene ends were 7 bases for V and 2 bases for J; bases not matched to a gene: 5. CDR1 is SQVTM and CDR2 is ANQGSEA in the germline V gene. The length of the CDR3 is 13 residues. The CDR3 region has the DNA TGCAGCGCGGGACTAGCGAGAACCTACGAGCAGTACTTC. Protein product: CSAGLARTYEQYF.

This clonotype has a handful of counts. This chain joins TRBV27 and TRBJ2-1, with 7 bases aligning to TRBD1. The V segment lost 5 bases and the J segment 2 bases; nucleotides outside the gene matches: 3. Germline values: CDR1 MNHEY, CDR2 SMNVEV (reference sequence). This CDR3 has 14 residues. For the CDR3, the DNA is TGTGCCAGCAGTATACAGGGGACCTACAATGAGCAGTTCTTC. It codes for CASSIQGTYNEQFF.